The 28 T cell receptor beta chains given below trace back to one sample, sequenced in a study of T cell changes during pregnancy in multiple sclerosis (dated by TCRdb to about 2019). The receptor library was made with the immunoSEQ multiplex PCR assay. The source is immuneACCESS, and TCRdb retained only in-frame sequences with V and J called. Part of the clones is not carried over; for the studies checked, unresolved V genes explain less than half of this, and the remainder is unexplained. This sample is represented by approximately 38,000 clones; around 91% of them were singletons. Of the sample, about 6.3% falls within the top ten clones. The sequencing here drew on CD8+ T cells from peripheral blood mononuclear cells, taken in the second trimester of pregnancy. The source of these receptors is a female donor with multiple sclerosis, enrolled in a pregnancy study.

V and J are TRBV4-2 and TRBJ1-1, with D perhaps TRBD1 (5 bases). The germline V gene encodes CDR1 LGHNA and CDR2 YNFKEQ. This CDR3 is built from 15 residues. V was clipped by 4 bases and J by 8 bases, with 20 bases between them. The CDR3 coding sequence is TGTGCCAGCAGCCCCCCCGGAGCGATACCAGGGGAAGCTTTCTTT. Translation: CASSPPGAIPGEAFF.

The V gene is TRBV7-8, the J gene TRBJ2-7, with TRBD2 matching 11 bases. The germline V gene has CDR1 SGHVS and CDR2 FQNEAQ. V was pared by 5 bases and J by 5 bases, with 8 bases of the junction left unmatched. The CDR3 length is 15 residues. In DNA, the CDR3 is TGTGCCAGCAGCAATAGGGTGGGACTAGCGGACGAGCAGTACTTC. Encoded protein: CASSNRVGLADEQYF.

The chain joins TRBV30 to TRBJ2-2; D is ambiguous. The length of the CDR3 is 14 residues. CDR1 is GTSNPN, CDR2 SVGIG, per germline (reference sequence). V lost 2 bases and J 3 bases, leaving 10 bases between the germline ends. The CDR3: CAWSYSSYTGELFF. The CDR3 nucleotides are TGTGCCTGGAGTTATAGCTCCTACACCGGGGAGCTGTTTTTT.

The chain combines TRBV7-6 with TRBJ1-5, with D possibly TRBD1 on 6 matching bases. The CDR3 is 15 amino acids. The germline CDR1 and CDR2 sequences are SGHVS and FNYEAQ. V was shortened by 4 bases and J by 1 base, with 11 bases between the two germline ends. Here the CDR3 reads CASSSGTGSNQPQHF. The CDR3 DNA sequence: TGTGCCAGCAGCTCCGGCACAGGGAGCAATCAGCCCCAGCATTTT.

In its sample, this clone was seen many times. The chain employs TRBV6-1 and TRBJ1-4, with D uncertain. Germline V gives CDR1 MNHNS, CDR2 SASEGT. The CDR3 sequence is 15 residues long. Between the trimmed V and J ends, which lost 1 base and 7 bases, there was a span of 13 bases. The CDR3 DNA is TGTGCCAGCAGTGAAGATGGCGGCGCAAGTGAAAAACTGTTTTTT. Amino acid sequence: CASSEDGGASEKLFF.

This chain connects TRBV11-1 to TRBJ1-2; D uncertain. Germline V CDR1 and CDR2: SGHAT, FQDESV (reference sequence). This CDR3 is 14 amino acids long. V shed 5 bases and J shed 6 bases, with 16 bases lying between them. For the CDR3, the DNA is TGTGCCAGCAGCGGAATGACCGGGTTCGATGGCTACACCTTC. Amino acids: CASSGMTGFDGYTF. The variable domain in full, with the rest retrieved from reference TRBV11-1 and TRBJ1-2, is EAEVAQSPRYKITEKSQAVAFWCDPISGHATLYWYRQILGQGPELLVQFQDESVVDDSQLPKDRFSAERLKGVDSTLKIQPAELGDSAMYLCASSGMTGFDGYTFGSGTRLTVV.

The V call is TRBV7-6, the J call TRBJ2-3, with D hard to call. V was pared by 5 bases and J by 4 bases, with 7 bases between. The CDR3 totals 12 residues. Germline assignment: CDR1 SGHVS and CDR2 FNYEAQ. The CDR3 DNA reads as TGTGCCAGCAGCATTAGCTCAGATACGCAGTATTTT. This gives the protein CASSISSDTQYF.

V gene TRBV27 combines with J gene TRBJ2-7, with TRBD2 as a possible D gene (5 bases). The CDR3 has 12 residues. Germline V gene lookup returns CDR1 MNHEY and CDR2 SMNVEV (reference sequence). V was clipped by 3 bases and J by 7 bases, with 10 bases between them. For the CDR3, the DNA is TGTGCCAGCAGTTTCCCCGGAGGAGAGCAGTACTTC. Its translation: CASSFPGGEQYF.

This clone was seen a handful of times. CDR3 sequence reads: CASSRRDTFYEQYF. As DNA, the CDR3 is TGTGCCAGCAGCCGCCGGGACACGTTCTACGAGCAGTACTTC. The rearrangement joins TRBV14 to TRBJ2-7, with D perhaps matching TRBD1 (6 bases). There are 14 residues in the CDR3. Per germline, CDR1 SGHDN and CDR2 FVKESK. Trimming left V 4 bases short and J 3 bases short, with 13 bases between.

The genes are TRBV7-6 and TRBJ2-2; the match to TRBD1 covers 8 bases. The CDR3 consists of 15 residues. Per the germline V gene, CDR1 is SGHVS and CDR2 is FNYEAQ. V lost 5 bases to trimming and J lost 3 bases; unmatched junction nucleotides: 5. The CDR3 DNA sequence: TGTGCCAGCAGCCTAGGACAGGGACACACCGGGGAGCTGTTTTTT. Translated: CASSLGQGHTGELFF.

The chain combines TRBV11-2 with TRBJ1-2; TRBD1 matches at 9 bases. This CDR3 region has 14 residues. The V gene's germline CDR1 is SGHAT and CDR2 FQNNGV. Trimming removed 1 base from V and 4 bases from J; junction bases left unmatched: 1. The CDR3 sequence is CASSLGTGAYGYTF. The CDR3 DNA sequence: TGTGCCAGCAGCTTAGGGACAGGGGCCTATGGCTACACCTTC.

The chain couples TRBV10-3 to TRBJ1-4; D unresolved. V lost 2 bases and J 0 bases, leaving 10 bases between the germline ends. The V gene's germline CDR1 is ENHRY and CDR2 SYGVKD. The CDR3 covers 16 residues. The CDR3 DNA follows: TGTGCCATCAGTGAGGAGGGTCCAGCAACTAATGAAAAACTGTTTTTT. Encoded protein: CAISEEGPATNEKLFF.

The chain joins TRBV5-1 to TRBJ1-1; TRBD1 matches 10 bases. The germline CDR1 and CDR2 sequences are SGHRS and YFSETQ. There are 18 residues in the CDR3. Germline trimming cut 3 bases from V and 2 bases from J; bases unmatched to any gene: 13. CDR3 DNA: TGCGCCAGCAGCTCCCCCGGGACAGGGGAGAAATTAAACACTGAAGCTTTCTTT. Translating it yields CASSSPGTGEKLNTEAFF.

The gene calls are TRBV4-2 and TRBJ2-3, with D perhaps matching TRBD2 (6 bases). The CDR3 spans 15 residues. Deletions cut 0 bases from V and 4 bases from J, with 11 bases between. Germline CDR1 reads LGHNA; CDR2 reads YNFKEQ. This chain's CDR3 is CASSQDKLAPDTQYF. The CDR3 DNA follows: TGTGCCAGCAGCCAAGATAAGCTAGCGCCAGATACGCAGTATTTT.

The rearrangement joins TRBV27 to TRBJ1-1, with D tentatively TRBD1 (6 bases). The CDR3 has 14 residues. Germline assignment: CDR1 MNHEY and CDR2 SMNVEV (reference sequence). V was trimmed by 3 bases and J by 6 bases, leaving 14 bases between them. The CDR3 nucleotides are TGTGCCAGCAGTTTGTCAACAGGGATGGCTGAAGCTTTCTTT. Its protein is CASSLSTGMAEAFF.

The J gene is TRBJ1-1, the V gene TRBV7-9; D remains ambiguous. CDR3 size: 16 residues. Trimming took off 0 bases at V and 4 bases at J, with 15 bases between the two ends. CDR1 is SEHNR, CDR2 FQNEAQ, per germline (reference sequence). CDR3 in DNA: TGTGCCAGCAGCTTAGCGCCGGCATATCGGGGCACTGAAGCTTTCTTT. Residues: CASSLAPAYRGTEAFF.

The chain carries TRBV7-9 and TRBJ1-2; 7 bases match TRBD1. J lost 10 bases, V lost 5 bases, and 4 bases had no gene match. The CDR3 sequence is 11 residues long. Per the germline V gene, CDR1 is SEHNR and CDR2 is FQNEAQ (reference sequence). CDR3 DNA sequence: TGTGCCAGCAGCATACAGGGGAACTACACCTTC. Its protein product is CASSIQGNYTF.

The table lists this clone with a count of one. The chain recombines TRBV6-5 with TRBJ1-4; tentatively, D is TRBD1 (5 bases). Trimming cost V 6 bases and J 3 bases, with 14 bases left between them. The CDR3 covers 15 residues. CDR1 is MNHEY and CDR2 is SVGAGI in the germline V gene. CDR3 sequence (DNA): TGTGCCAGCAGGCCTGACAGCTCTTCTAATGAAAAACTGTTTTTT. This encodes CASRPDSSSNEKLFF.

The DNA of the CDR3 is TGTGCCTGGAATCGGGGTAGCGCCTACGAGCAGTACTTC. Translating gives CAWNRGSAYEQYF. V and J are TRBV30 and TRBJ2-7; the D gene is possibly TRBD2 (5 bases). Looked up from germline, CDR1 is GTSNPN and CDR2 is SVGIG (reference sequence). The CDR3 has 13 residues. V lost 4 bases and J lost 2, with 12 bases in between.

CDR3 residues: CASRDRGQRSSGNTIYF. The CDR3 DNA sequence: TGTGCCAGCAGAGACAGGGGGCAAAGAAGCTCTGGAAACACCATATATTTT. V and J are TRBV5-6 and TRBJ1-3, with 10 positions matching TRBD1. Germline V gene sequence: CDR1 SGHDT, CDR2 YYEEEE. The V segment lost 5 bases and the J segment 0 bases; nucleotides outside the gene matches: 8. The length of the CDR3 is 17 residues.

This clone was observed a few times. This chain joins TRBV6-4 and TRBJ1-1; the match to TRBD1 covers 9 bases. Germline-derived CDR1 and CDR2 are MRHNA and SNTAGT. The CDR3 covers 15 residues. The V gene end was trimmed by 4 bases and the J gene end by 5 bases; junction bases not matched to a gene: 8. The CDR3 region has the DNA TGTGCCAGCAGTGTCGACTCGACAGGGGGGACTGAAGCTTTCTTT. Amino acid sequence: CASSVDSTGGTEAFF.

The chain carries TRBV11-2 and TRBJ2-7; D gene uncertain. CDR1 and CDR2 from the germline V gene are SGHAT and FQNNGV. V gave up 7 bases and J gave up 0 bases, with 10 bases separating them. This CDR3 contains 13 residues. The CDR3 bases are TGTGCCAGCAACTGGGCAGGCTCCTACGAGCAGTACTTC. Translation: CASNWAGSYEQYF.

The chain links TRBV19 to TRBJ1-5, with 9 bases identical to TRBD1. CDR1 is LNHDA, CDR2 SQIVND, per germline (reference sequence). V lost 6 bases and J lost 0; bases outside the gene matches: 9. The CDR3 extends over 17 amino acids. The CDR3 DNA reads as TGTGCCAGTAGCTCCGGGACAGGGCCATATAGCAATCAGCCCCAGCATTTT. Protein product: CASSSGTGPYSNQPQHF.

This chain links TRBV27 with TRBJ1-4; D call uncertain. V was trimmed by 1 base and J by 2 bases, leaving 5 bases between them. There are 14 residues in the CDR3. Germline CDR1 and CDR2: MNHEY and SMNVEV (reference sequence). The DNA of the CDR3 is TGTGCCAGCAGTTTATGGGCGACTAATGAAAAACTGTTTTTT. Protein: CASSLWATNEKLFF.

The chain carries TRBV12-5 and TRBJ2-3; D remains unclear. CDR3 length: 16 amino acids. V was clipped by 0 bases and J by 1 base, with 11 bases between them. Germline loops: CDR1 LGHNT, CDR2 FRNRAP. CDR3 nucleotide sequence: TGTGCTAGTGGTTTGGTAGGCTGGGCAGGCACAGATACGCAGTATTTT. Protein sequence: CASGLVGWAGTDTQYF.

V gene TRBV7-8 combines with J gene TRBJ2-3; 12 nucleotides agree with TRBD2. The CDR3 extends over 16 amino acids. CDR1 is SGHVS and CDR2 is FQNEAQ in the germline V gene. The junction had 0 bases not matched to a gene; V was cut back by 1 base and J by 1 base. The CDR3 bases are TGTGCCAGCAGCTTAGGGACTAGCGGGGGCACAGATACGCAGTATTTT. Amino acid sequence: CASSLGTSGGTDTQYF.

The chain links TRBV4-3 to TRBJ2-7; the match to TRBD1 covers 8 bases. The CDR3 contains 15 residues. The V and J ends lost 0 bases and 3 bases, in that order; junction bases with no gene match: 4. Germline values: CDR1 LGHNA, CDR2 YSLEER. The CDR3 reads CASSQDGTGNYEQYF. The CDR3 coding sequence is TGCGCCAGCAGCCAAGATGGGACAGGTAACTACGAGCAGTACTTC.

J is TRBJ1-4 and V is TRBV6-6, with D unclear. Germline values: CDR1 MNHNY, CDR2 SVGAGI (reference sequence). V was trimmed by 6 bases and J by 8 bases, leaving 16 bases between them. This CDR3 contains 14 residues. CDR3 nucleotide sequence: TGTGCCAGCAGCGAGAGTTGGGCGGGAGAAAAACTGTTTTTT. Amino acid sequence: CASSESWAGEKLFF.